This note documents a single TCR beta chain sequence. Its antigen remains unknown. The length of the CDR3 is 16 residues. Germline CDR1 and CDR2: SGHTA and FQGTGA. Trimming at V came to 5 bases and at J to 4 bases, leaving 11 bases not matched to a gene. Cultured CD4+ T cells had their DNA profiled by the Oncomine TCR Beta short-read assay. Genomic DNA was isolated from cultured CD4+ T cells. MiXCR, run by TCRdb on the PCR reads, gives a single entry per CDR3 protein. This sample has 8,900 or so distinct CDR3 sequences; approximately 34% occur once, and the top ten carry about two fifths. These data come from a study of vaccination and CD4 T cells after COVID-19. Described treatment: roughly 11-day PBMC culture with coronavirus spike peptide pools or control peptides (ViraFEST assay). Gathering of the CD4+ T cells, from the unexposed donor, took place before the COVID-19 pandemic (2011-2018).

The chain combines TRBV7-3 with TRBJ2-3, with TRBD2 identical over 8 bases. This TCR was recovered from a human donor in good health. Sequencing was carried out using CD4+ T cells from blood, cultured in vitro. CDR3 loop: CASSKNGGASADTQYF. In DNA form, the CDR3 reads TGTGCCAGCAGCAAAAACGGGGGGGCCTCGGCAGATACGCAGTATTTT. Combining the CDR3 with reference TRBV7-3 and TRBJ2-3 gives the whole variable domain GAGVSQTPSNKVTEKGKYVELRCDPISGHTALYWYRQSLGQGPEFLIYFQGTGAADDSGLPNDRFFAVRPEGSVSTLKIQRTERGDSAVYLCASSKNGGASADTQYFGPGTRLTVL.